This paragraph reports one T cell receptor (beta chain). V gave up 3 bases and J gave up 7 bases, with 9 bases separating them. This CDR3 has 12 residues. Germline assignment: CDR1 KGHSH and CDR2 LQKENI. This sample stems from a study of T cell responses to AZD1222 COVID-19 vaccine. The method was immunoSEQ multiplex PCR; TCRdb's version includes in-frame clones alone and lacks a portion of them. This sample carries approximately 73,000 clones, about 83% of them seen once, and the ten largest clones take over 7.5%. The chain carries TRBV18 and TRBJ1-1; D is unclear. The receptor comes from an adult in good health. This material consisted of peripheral blood, taken on day 0 of AZD1222 vaccination. The CDR3 sequence: CASSPAAGEAFF. The CDR3, as DNA: TGTGCCAGCTCACCTGCGGCGGGTGAAGCTTTCTTT.